This T cell receptor beta chain was documented in a study of OX40 agonist ivuxolimab in advanced cancers. Study overall: Dose-escalation patients had hepatocellular carcinoma, melanoma, renal cell or head and neck cancer. General observations from the study: People who partly responded at 0.1-3.0 mg/kg had some of the least clonal expansion seen. CD8+ T cells averaged more expanded clones than CD4+. CD4+ and CD8+ blood T cells expanded clonally by week 6 at 0.1 to 3.0 mg/kg.

On this clone: What it binds is unknown.

Generated by immunoSEQ multiplex PCR, the TCRdb table keeps only in-frame clones and is missing some. This sample has tens of thousands of clones, with 85% to 95% found just once. Here the sequenced sample was CD4+ or CD8+ T cells sorted from blood, taken in a trial of the OX40 agonist ivuxolimab. This receptor was obtained from an adult with an advanced solid tumor such as melanoma, head and neck, liver or kidney cancer.

CDR3 bases: TGTGCCAGCAGCCCCATGACAGGGGGTGGGGAGACCCAGTACTTC. It yields the protein CASSPMTGGGETQYF. The chain joins TRBV6-6 to TRBJ2-5; 9 bases map to TRBD1. CDR1 and CDR2 (germline): MNHNY, SVGAGI (reference sequence). The ends lost 6 bases at V and 5 bases at J; junction bases unmatched: 10. The CDR3 is 15 amino acids.